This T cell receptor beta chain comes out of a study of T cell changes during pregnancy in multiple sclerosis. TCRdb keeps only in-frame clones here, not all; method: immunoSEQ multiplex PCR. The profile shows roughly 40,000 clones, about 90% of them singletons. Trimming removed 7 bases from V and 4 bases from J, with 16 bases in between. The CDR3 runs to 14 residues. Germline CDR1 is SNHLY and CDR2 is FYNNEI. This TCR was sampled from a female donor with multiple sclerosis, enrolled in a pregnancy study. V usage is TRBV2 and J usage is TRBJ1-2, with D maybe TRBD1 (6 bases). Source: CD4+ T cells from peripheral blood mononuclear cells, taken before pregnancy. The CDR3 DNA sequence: TGTGCCAGCACCCAGGGGCGGTTAGGCTATGGCTACACCTTC. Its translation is CASTQGRLGYGYTF.